The 31 T cell receptor beta chains below were found in one sample sequenced in a study of blood T cell repertoires in COVID-19. Clones were read by immunoSEQ multiplex PCR, and TCRdb kept only the in-frame ones, dropping some. Of about 63,000 clones listed, 70% to 85% are singletons. Sequenced: peripheral blood. Receptors were obtained from a human donor in a cohort sampled during active COVID-19.

The genes are TRBV6-5 and TRBJ2-3; 7 bases are a match to TRBD2. After removal of 11 bases from V and 1 base from J, the junction contained 12 bases not matched to a gene. CDR3 size: 15 residues. Germline V gene sequence: CDR1 MNHEY, CDR2 SVGAGI. The CDR3 sequence is CASTKVAGGTDTQYF. CDR3 DNA: TGTGCCTCAACGAAGGTCGCGGGGGGCACAGATACGCAGTATTTT.

The chain carries TRBV28 and TRBJ1-5; no definite D call. Trimming shortened V by 7 bases and J by 9 bases, and 16 bases separated the two germline ends. The length of the CDR3 is 13 residues. Germline values: CDR1 MDHEN, CDR2 SYDVKM. The CDR3 sequence: CASTPEGARPQHF. The CDR3 coding sequence is TGTGCCAGCACGCCGGAGGGCGCAAGGCCCCAGCATTTT.

This chain joins TRBV30 and TRBJ1-1; 10 bases are a match to TRBD1. Germline trimming cut 4 bases from V and 5 bases from J; bases unmatched to any gene: 7. This CDR3 is built from 14 residues. Germline V CDR1 and CDR2: GTSNPN, SVGIG (reference sequence). The CDR3 DNA is TGTGCCTGGACTCAGGGACAGGGGCGAACTGAAGCTTTCTTT. Its translation: CAWTQGQGRTEAFF.

The chain combines TRBV6-2 or TRBV6-3 with TRBJ1-5; D gene unclear. The germline V and J ends were trimmed by 6 bases and 0 bases, with 12 bases remaining between them. Germline CDR1 reads MNHEY; CDR2 reads SVGEGT. CDR3 length: 15 residues. CDR3 amino acids: CASSGLSISNQPQHF. In DNA, the CDR3 is TGTGCCAGCAGCGGGCTCTCGATTAGCAATCAGCCCCAGCATTTT.

This clone appeared a single time. This chain joins TRBV19 and TRBJ2-7, with TRBD1 matching 8 bases. This CDR3 is built from 15 residues. The J segment lost 6 bases and the V segment lost 4 bases, leaving 11 bases of the junction unmatched. Germline values: CDR1 LNHDA, CDR2 SQIVND (reference sequence). CDR3 coding DNA: TGTGCCAGTAGTAATTCGGCGCAGGGGGCCCGCGAGCAGTACTTC. This codes for CASSNSAQGAREQYF.

This chain joins TRBV28 and TRBJ1-4; the match to TRBD1 covers 7 bases. The V and J ends lost 6 bases and 4 bases, in that order; junction bases with no gene match: 5. This CDR3 contains 14 residues. Germline V gives CDR1 MDHEN, CDR2 SYDVKM. For the CDR3, the DNA is TGTGCCAGCAGGGAACAGGGGAGTAATGAAAAACTGTTTTTT. It yields the protein CASREQGSNEKLFF.

The rearrangement links TRBV5-8 to TRBJ1-1; D may be TRBD1 (5 bases). Germline V CDR1 and CDR2: SGHTS, YDEGEE. The CDR3 covers 13 residues. Trimming took off 0 bases at V and 5 bases at J, with 8 bases between the two ends. This CDR3 reads CASSLGRGTEAFF. The CDR3 DNA is TGTGCCAGCAGCTTGGGACGGGGGACTGAAGCTTTCTTT.

V gene TRBV18 combines with J gene TRBJ1-1; D not certain. Germline V gene sequence: CDR1 KGHSH, CDR2 LQKENI. CDR3 size: 15 residues. V was clipped by 3 bases and J by 0 bases, with 11 bases between them. The CDR3 DNA follows: TGTGCCAGCTCACCCCAACAAGAATTGAACACTGAAGCTTTCTTT. Its translation: CASSPQQELNTEAFF. Filled out from reference TRBV18 and TRBJ1-1, the complete variable domain reads NAGVMQNPRHLVRRRGQEARLRCSPMKGHSHVYWYRQLPEEGLKFMVYLQKENIIDESGMPKERFSAEFPKEGPSILRIQQVVRGDSAAYFCASSPQQELNTEAFFGQGTRLTVV.

The chain couples TRBV28 to TRBJ2-7; 11 positions agree with TRBD1. Germline loops: CDR1 MDHEN, CDR2 SYDVKM. The CDR3 consists of 14 residues. The trim removed 7 bases at V and 6 bases at J, leaving 8 bases unmatched. In DNA, the CDR3 is TGTGCCAGCACTCGGAGCGGGACAGGGGGCGAGCAGTACTTC. The encoded protein is CASTRSGTGGEQYF.

The chain combines TRBV7-8 with TRBJ1-2; TRBD1 agrees at 12 bases. The V gene's germline CDR1 is SGHVS and CDR2 FQNEAQ. V shed 4 bases, J shed 4 bases, and the junction held 4 bases outside the gene matches. This CDR3 is built from 15 residues. The CDR3 DNA reads as TGTGCCAGCAGCTCAAAGGGACAGGGGGCCTATGGCTACACCTTC. This gives the protein CASSSKGQGAYGYTF.

The chain recombines TRBV10-1 with TRBJ1-1; D unclear. V was cut by 10 bases and J by 5 bases, with 20 bases left in between. Germline CDR1 is WNHNN and CDR2 is SYGVQD (reference sequence). The CDR3 totals 14 residues. CDR3 bases: TGCGCCAAAACGACTCTCGATGGGTGGACTGAAGCTTTCTTT. Its translation: CAKTTLDGWTEAFF.

The chain recombines TRBV5-5 with TRBJ2-1, with D possibly matching TRBD2 (5 bases). With 3 bases removed from V and 5 bases from J, the gap between germline ends came to 15 bases. Germline V gene data show CDR1 as SGHKS and CDR2 as YYEKEE (reference sequence). CDR3 length: 15 residues. CDR3 sequence: CASSSRVNKNNEQFF. As DNA, the CDR3 is TGTGCCAGCAGCTCGAGGGTTAATAAGAACAATGAGCAGTTCTTC.

In this sample, this clone turned up once. DNA for the CDR3: TGCGCCAGCAGCCAAGATACTGGTGGGGGGTACGAGCAGTACTTC. Translating it yields CASSQDTGGGYEQYF. V usage is TRBV4-3 and J usage is TRBJ2-7; a possible D gene is TRBD2 (6 bases). The V and J ends lost 0 bases and 4 bases respectively, with 13 bases between them. Germline values: CDR1 LGHNA, CDR2 YSLEER. The CDR3 sequence is 15 residues long.

V gene TRBV27 combines with J gene TRBJ2-4, with TRBD2 as a possible D gene (6 bases). The germline V gene has CDR1 MNHEY and CDR2 SMNVEV (reference sequence). V lost 3 bases and J lost 6, with 12 bases in between. The CDR3 has 14 amino acids. CDR3 coding DNA: TGTGCCAGCAGTTTTGGGCGGGAAGGAAACATTCAGTACTTC. Its protein product is CASSFGREGNIQYF.

The chain joins TRBV6-6 to TRBJ1-4; 7 positions match TRBD1. This CDR3 is built from 13 residues. With V trimmed by 6 bases and J by 10 bases, 8 bases remained unmatched. Germline V gene data show CDR1 as MNHNY and CDR2 as SVGAGI (reference sequence). The CDR3 loop is CASSRTGGLKLFF. The CDR3, as DNA: TGTGCCAGCAGCCGGACAGGCGGGCTAAAACTGTTTTTT.

The chain employs TRBV29-1 and TRBJ2-7; 11 nucleotides agree with TRBD2. Trimming at V came to 6 bases and at J to 2 bases, leaving 6 bases not matched to a gene. The CDR3 extends over 14 amino acids. Germline CDR1 SQVTM, CDR2 ANQGSEA. CDR3 amino acids: CSVVGTSGTYEQYF. CDR3 DNA: TGCAGCGTGGTTGGGACTAGCGGTACCTACGAGCAGTACTTC.

The chain couples TRBV7-2 to TRBJ1-1; 8 bases line up with TRBD1. CDR3 length: 14 amino acids. From germline, CDR1 is SGHTA and CDR2 FQGNSA. The V and J ends lost 3 bases and 5 bases, in that order; junction bases with no gene match: 5. CDR3 DNA sequence: TGTGCCAGCAGCTTTTGGACAGGGCAGACTGAAGCTTTCTTT. It specifies CASSFWTGQTEAFF.

The chain employs TRBV5-8 and TRBJ1-1; the D is unclear. CDR3 size: 13 residues. V lost 0 bases and J lost 1, with 4 bases in between. Germline-derived CDR1 and CDR2 are SGHTS and YDEGEE. CDR3 sequence reads: CASSLGGNTEAFF. As DNA, the CDR3 is TGTGCCAGCAGCTTGGGAGGGAACACTGAAGCTTTCTTT.

The chain has TRBV5-1 and TRBJ2-7; weak D call: TRBD1 (6 bases). Germline CDR1 SGHRS, CDR2 YFSETQ. There are 15 residues in the CDR3. Trimming left V 0 bases short and J 3 bases short, with 13 bases between. CDR3 in DNA: TGCGCCAGCAGCTTGGCCACCGGGACATACTACGAGCAGTACTTC. It is translated as CASSLATGTYYEQYF. The full variable domain, in which reference TRBV5-1 and TRBJ2-7 provide the parts outside the CDR3, is KAGVTQTPRYLIKTRGQQVTLSCSPISGHRSVSWYQQTPGQGLQFLFEYFSETQRNKGNFPGRFSGRQFSNSRSEMNVSTLELGDSALYLCASSLATGTYYEQYFGPGTRLTVT.

In its sample, this clone was seen once. The gene calls are TRBV5-8 and TRBJ1-1; a weak D match, TRBD1 (5 bases). The length of the CDR3 is 14 residues. CDR1 is SGHTS, CDR2 YDEGEE, per germline. V was cut by 0 bases and J by 4 bases, with 10 bases left in between. In DNA, the CDR3 is TGTGCCAGCAGCTTGGCCCAGGGAAGCACTGAAGCTTTCTTT. This translates into CASSLAQGSTEAFF.

The chain recombines TRBV5-4 with TRBJ2-7, with 12 positions matching TRBD1. The germline V gene encodes CDR1 SGHNT and CDR2 YYREEE (reference sequence). With V trimmed by 4 bases and J by 6 bases, 8 bases remained unmatched. The CDR3 length is 15 residues. The CDR3 reads CASSDGTGGRGEQYF. CDR3 bases: TGTGCCAGCAGCGACGGGACAGGGGGCCGAGGCGAGCAGTACTTC. The full variable domain, completed using reference TRBV5-4 and TRBJ2-7, is ETGVTQSPTHLIKTRGQQVTLRCSSQSGHNTVSWYQQALGQGPQFIFQYYREEENGRGNFPPRFSGLQFPNYSSELNVNALELDDSALYLCASSDGTGGRGEQYFGPGTRLTVT.

This clone was found once. Its ends do not fully match the called genes, so a read error is possible. This rearrangement joins TRBV7-2 to TRBJ2-1; 8 bases fit TRBD1. The CDR3 is made up of 13 amino acids. CDR1 is SGHTA and CDR2 is FQGNSA in the germline V gene. Here the CDR3 DNA reads TGTGCCAGCAGCCCCACACGACAGGGGCGGGCGCTCTTC. This codes for CASSPTRQGRALF.

The chain has TRBV2 and TRBJ2-1; a possible D gene is TRBD2 (6 bases). The germline gives CDR1 SNHLY, CDR2 FYNNEI. The CDR3 spans 12 residues. Deletions cut 3 bases from V and 9 bases from J, with 9 bases between. In nucleotides, the CDR3 is TGTGCCAGCAGTGATAGCGGCGGTGAGCAGTTCTTC. Translated: CASSDSGGEQFF.

This clone was seen a single time. The chain links TRBV19 to TRBJ1-1, with 7 bases fitting TRBD1. The junction had 12 bases not matched to a gene; V was cut back by 6 bases and J by 8 bases. The CDR3 has 14 residues. Germline V gene data show CDR1 as LNHDA and CDR2 as SQIVND (reference sequence). This CDR3 reads CASSHGTAFGEAFF. The CDR3 DNA reads TGTGCCAGTAGCCACGGGACAGCCTTCGGGGAAGCTTTCTTT.

The rearrangement joins TRBV28 to TRBJ2-5, with TRBD2 identical over 8 bases. The V and J ends lost 5 bases and 5 bases, in that order; junction bases with no gene match: 13. CDR3 length: 16 amino acids. Germline CDR1 is MDHEN and CDR2 is SYDVKM. The CDR3 region has the DNA TGTGCCAGCAGTATCCCCGGGAGGGCCCTAGCCGAGACCCAGTACTTC. Protein: CASSIPGRALAETQYF.

The genes are TRBV11-3 and TRBJ1-1; D call uncertain. CDR1 SGHNT and CDR2 YENEEA come from the germline V gene. Trimming stripped 6 bases from V and 4 bases from J, with 12 bases between. The CDR3 has 13 residues. The CDR3 is CASSRSWSTEAFF. The CDR3 DNA sequence: TGTGCCAGCAGTCGGAGCTGGAGCACTGAAGCTTTCTTT.

This clone is a singleton in its sample. This rearrangement joins TRBV29-1 to TRBJ1-1; D uncertain. This CDR3 has 13 amino acids. The ends were cut back, 3 bases at V and 1 base at J, with 9 bases in the middle. Germline CDR1 and CDR2: SQVTM and ANQGSEA. The DNA of the CDR3 is TGCAGCGTTGAGCGGGGTCAGAACACTGAAGCTTTCTTT. Translated, it gives CSVERGQNTEAFF.

The sample holds one count of this clone. The chain employs TRBV25-1 and TRBJ2-5; D is possibly TRBD1 (5 bases). The V and J ends lost 1 base and 1 base respectively, with 7 bases between them. Germline values: CDR1 MGHDK, CDR2 SYGVNS. CDR3 length: 14 amino acids. This CDR3 reads CASSEWGSQETQYF. CDR3 DNA: TGTGCCAGCAGTGAATGGGGCAGCCAAGAGACCCAGTACTTC.

The chain recombines TRBV10-2 with TRBJ2-1, with a possible D match to TRBD1 (6 bases). Germline CDR1 is WSHSY and CDR2 is SAAADI. V was trimmed by 6 bases and J by 3 bases, leaving 15 bases between them. The CDR3 length is 15 residues. In nucleotides, the CDR3 is TGCGCCAGCAGGTCAGGGGAACAGGGCTACAATGAGCAGTTCTTC. This codes for CASRSGEQGYNEQFF.

J is TRBJ2-6 and V is TRBV10-3; 7 bases are a match to TRBD2. Germline V gene data show CDR1 as ENHRY and CDR2 as SYGVKD. There are 16 residues in the CDR3. Trimming took 4 bases from V and 2 from J; bases not matched to a gene: 5. For the CDR3, the DNA is TGTGCCATCAGTGCTGGCGCGGGAGCTGGGGCCAACGTCCTGACTTTC. It yields the protein CAISAGAGAGANVLTF.

In this sample, this clone turned up once. The CDR3 is CASSPPGQGYGYTF. CDR3 nucleotides: TGTGCCAGCAGTCCCCCGGGACAGGGCTATGGCTACACCTTC. The gene calls are TRBV27 and TRBJ1-2; TRBD1 matches 9 bases. V gave up 5 bases and J gave up 4 bases; unmatched junction bases: 5. The germline V gene encodes CDR1 MNHEY and CDR2 SMNVEV (reference sequence). The CDR3 sequence is 14 residues long.